This record covers a single TCR beta chain. It lacks a known antigen. No base quality values were provided; no much bigger clone lies one nucleotide off. This sample was included in a study of blood T cell repertoires in COVID-19 (TCRdb year 2020). Background on the whole study: The collaborator samples originated in the United States, Italy and Spain and spanned the acute and convalescent phases of COVID-19. The prospective study material was composed of cDNA or gDNA derived from T cells, B-cell-depleted T cells, or PBMCs. Deeply sampled blood TCRbeta repertoires from subjects exposed to, actively infected with, or recovered from COVID-19 were included in the dataset. A freely available public database, intended as a resource for researchers studying the immune response to SARS-CoV-2, is where the repertoires were released. The samples were drawn from two sources: the first 160 participants of the ongoing ImmuneRACE study, and 1,254 subjects contributed by 6 global collaborators. A de-identified subject ID, COVID-19 status, age in years and sex were almost always included in the sample metadata. HLA class I and class II types, where available, came from metadata supplied by the sample provider rather than from assay-based typing.

What the work shows at the level of the full study, not this receptor alone: The quantity of clinical and demographic metadata differed by source and by participant and was supplied without curation.

TCRbeta CDR3 regions were amplified from genomic DNA using the immunoSEQ Assay, a bias-controlled multiplex PCR. From the authors' description of their analysis: Within the assay, amplification of reference gene primers was used to estimate how many nucleated cells each sample contained. To quantify the absolute abundance of each unique TCRbeta CDR3 rearrangement, sequence reads were collapsed and filtered. For each sample, productive Simpson clonality was calculated as the square root of Simpson's diversity index across productive rearrangements. TCRdb holds this immuneACCESS table with in-frame rearrangements only. Some clones are missing; in checked studies, unresolved V genes explain under half, and the rest has no known cause. V and J calls and clone size are copied from that table; D and trimming were computed from the DNA. The sample table shows 200,000 to 250,000 clones, and 70% to 90% are seen once. Roughly 15% of the sample is held by the ten biggest clonotypes.

From the cysteine through the phenylalanine, the CDR3 covers 18 amino acids. The retained sequence is limited to the CDR3, 54 bases, with the frame set at the first base. The germline V gene yields SGHAT for CDR1 and FQNNGV for CDR2. After removal of 2 bases from V and 6 bases from J, the junction retains 15 bases not matched to a gene. In the prospective study, participants were roughly 18 to 100 years old, resided in 20 to 30 geographic areas of the United States, and were enrolled through a virtual design. In the prospective study, participants were assigned to cohorts based on the clinical history participants reported in a screening survey and a study questionnaire. Mobile phlebotomists in the prospective study collected whole blood, serum and a nasopharyngeal or oropharyngeal swab from every participant. Prospective study participants could optionally give additional blood draws and questionnaires over an approximately 2-month period. Prospective study blood samples were shipped either frozen or at room temperature before DNA extraction.

Specimen: PBMCs or T cells enriched from blood (not recorded which). The clonotype comes from a woman aged 50 to 60 with acute COVID-19. The rearrangement joined TRBV11-2 to TRBJ2-1; a stretch of 8 junction bases matches TRBD2. Read as DNA, the sequence is TGTGCCAGCAGCTTAAGGACCAGCGGGAGTTCATCGCTCAATGAGCAGTTCTTC. Translated, it reads CASSLRTSGSSSLNEQFF. When the CDR3 is completed using the reference TRBV11-2 and TRBJ2-1 genes on either side, the full variable domain is EAGVAQSPRYKIIEKRQSVAFWCNPISGHATLYWYQQILGQGPKLLIQFQNNGVVDDSQLPKDRFSAERLKGVDSTLKIQPAKLEDSAVYLCASSLRTSGSSSLNEQFFGPGTRLTVL.